Each of the 25 T cell receptor beta chains below was sequenced from the same sample in a study of cytomegalovirus exposure and HLA in healthy donors. PCR used 60 Vbeta primers and 13 Jbeta primers. The assay was immunoSEQ multiplex PCR, and TCRdb's table has in-frame clones only and misses some. The table has about 62,000 clones, more than 70% seen once; the top ten hold around 9.7%. Sequenced sample: PBMCs. These receptor sequences come from a man aged 35-49 years in good health and CMV-seronegative.

The chain couples TRBV28 to TRBJ2-1; 15 nucleotides line up with TRBD2. The length of the CDR3 is 16 residues. After removal of 6 bases from V and 3 bases from J, the junction contained 3 bases not matched to a gene. The V gene's germline CDR1 is MDHEN and CDR2 SYDVKM. The CDR3 sequence: CASSPGLAGGYNEQFF. DNA of the CDR3: TGTGCCAGCAGCCCGGGACTAGCGGGGGGCTACAATGAGCAGTTCTTC.

The CDR3 DNA reads as TGTGCCAGCACCAGGGGGAGCTCCTACGAGCAGTACTTC. Translating gives CASTRGSSYEQYF. This sequence joins TRBV7-2 and TRBJ2-7, with 7 bases that match TRBD1. This CDR3 spans 13 amino acids. Germline assignment: CDR1 SGHTA and CDR2 FQGNSA. V was clipped by 7 bases and J by 0 bases; unmatched bases: 3.

About this clone itself: The junction does not match germline at one end; this may be a read error. This chain connects TRBV7-9 to TRBJ2-2; the D gene is possibly TRBD2 (6 bases). This CDR3 has 16 residues. Germline assignment: CDR1 SEHNR and CDR2 FQNEAQ (reference sequence). The CDR3 region has the DNA TGTTCCAGCAGCTCGCCCCGGGACTCAATCACCGGGGAGCTGTTTTTT. This encodes CSSSSPRDSITGELFF.

This sequence joins TRBV7-8 and TRBJ1-2; TRBD1 agrees at 9 bases. J gave up 2 bases and V 2 bases, and 3 bases lay outside the gene matches. Looked up from germline, CDR1 is SGHVS and CDR2 is FQNEAQ. CDR3 length equals 15 residues. The CDR3, as DNA: TGTGCCAGCAGCTTAAGCGGACAGGGGAACTATGGCTACACCTTC. Protein sequence: CASSLSGQGNYGYTF.

The chain is built from TRBV27 and TRBJ2-7; 7 bases align to TRBD2. Germline lookup yields CDR1 MNHEY and CDR2 SMNVEV (reference sequence). The CDR3 extends over 14 amino acids. V lost 2 bases to trimming and J lost 3 bases; unmatched junction nucleotides: 4. The CDR3 is CASSLGGSYYEQYF. CDR3 coding DNA: TGTGCCAGCAGTTTAGGCGGGAGTTACTACGAGCAGTACTTC.

The chain employs TRBV4-2 and TRBJ2-5; 12 nucleotides line up with TRBD1. The J call may be incorrect, as the DNA end agrees better with TRBJ2-7. The CDR3 contains 16 residues. Germline V gene sequence: CDR1 LGHNA, CDR2 YNFKEQ. The CDR3 DNA follows: TGTGCCAGCAGCCAAGGGGGGGGACAGGGGGCCCACGAGCAGTACTTC. Amino acids: CASSQGGGQGAHEQYF.

V is TRBV11-2 and J is TRBJ1-1; TRBD1 matches at 7 bases. The V gene's germline CDR1 is SGHAT and CDR2 FQNNGV. The trim removed 1 base at V and 4 bases at J, leaving 6 bases unmatched. The CDR3 loop spans 15 amino acids. The CDR3 reads CASSLGQGAGTEAFF. Here the CDR3 DNA reads TGTGCCAGCAGCTTAGGACAGGGTGCGGGCACTGAAGCTTTCTTT.

This clone was detected a few times. The chain recombines TRBV2 with TRBJ1-1; 10 bases are a match to TRBD1. V gave up 4 bases and J gave up 11 bases; unmatched junction bases: 7. CDR1 is SNHLY, CDR2 FYNNEI, per germline. CDR3 length: 13 amino acids. The CDR3 bases are TGTGCCAGCAGTGGGACAGGGGGTAGTGAGGCTTTCTTT. This translates into CASSGTGGSEAFF.

The V and J genes are TRBV7-9 and TRBJ1-6; D may be TRBD1 (6 bases). Trimming pared 5 bases from V and 3 bases from J, leaving 14 bases between. Germline V gene lookup returns CDR1 SEHNR and CDR2 FQNEAQ (reference sequence). The CDR3 loop spans 16 amino acids. CDR3 amino acids: CASSPGAASYNSPLHF. CDR3 in DNA: TGTGCCAGCAGCCCAGGGGCGGCCAGCTATAATTCACCCCTCCACTTT.

The chain has TRBV9 and TRBJ2-5; D perhaps matches TRBD1 (6 bases). Gene TRBJ2-7 matches the end of the DNA better, so the J call may be wrong. CDR3 length: 16 amino acids. Germline CDR1 and CDR2: SGDLS and YYNGEE. The CDR3 spells CASSVGGSGVLDEQYF. For the CDR3, the DNA is TGTGCCAGCAGCGTGGGTGGGTCAGGGGTATTGGACGAGCAGTACTTC.

Only one count was recorded for this clone. The chain uses TRBV5-1 and TRBJ2-5; no reliable D call. V gave up 4 bases and J gave up 0 bases, with 16 bases separating them. The CDR3 totals 16 residues. Germline V gene sequence: CDR1 SGHRS, CDR2 YFSETQ. CDR3 in amino acids: CASSPSTHPDQETQYF. DNA of the CDR3: TGCGCCAGCAGCCCCTCTACCCACCCGGACCAAGAGACCCAGTACTTC.

This clone was seen more than once but under ten times. V and J are TRBV27 and TRBJ1-5; D gene uncertain. Germline V lookup: CDR1 MNHEY, CDR2 SMNVEV (reference sequence). The CDR3 contains 17 residues. Trimming stripped 6 bases from V and 0 bases from J, with 18 bases between. CDR3 loop: CASRLSWRGDSNQPQHF. CDR3 coding DNA: TGTGCCAGCAGACTTTCATGGCGAGGAGATAGCAATCAGCCCCAGCATTTT.

This sequence joins TRBV14 and TRBJ2-2; 11 nucleotides line up with TRBD1. V lost 2 bases, J lost 3 bases, and 2 bases stayed unmatched. This CDR3 has 16 amino acids. Germline V gene sequence: CDR1 SGHDN, CDR2 FVKESK. The CDR3 sequence is CASSQRTGGYTGELFF. The CDR3 DNA is TGTGCCAGCAGCCAACGGACAGGGGGCTACACCGGGGAGCTGTTTTTT.

The V and J genes are TRBV6-5 and TRBJ2-7; 7 nucleotides line up with TRBD2. This CDR3 has 14 amino acids. Germline lookup yields CDR1 MNHEY and CDR2 SVGAGI. V gave up 6 bases and J gave up 7 bases; unmatched junction bases: 12. CDR3 protein: CASRRLALASEQYF. Written as DNA, the CDR3 is TGTGCCAGCAGACGCCTCGCACTAGCGAGTGAGCAGTACTTC.

The J gene is TRBJ2-7, the V gene TRBV4-1, with 9 bases aligning to TRBD1. V dropped 3 bases and J dropped 3; count of bases not matched to a gene: 6. Germline CDR1 reads MGHRA; CDR2 reads YSYEKL. The CDR3 covers 15 residues. As DNA, the CDR3 is TGCGCCAGCAGCCAGGGACAGGGACCCAGCTACGAGCAGTACTTC. It specifies CASSQGQGPSYEQYF.

The V call is TRBV6-5, the J call TRBJ2-4, with D perhaps TRBD2 (5 bases). The V end lost 7 bases, the J end lost 1 base, and 11 bases lay between the germline ends. CDR3 size: 14 residues. Per the germline V gene, CDR1 is MNHEY and CDR2 is SVGAGI. The CDR3 region is CASTAPGAKNIQYF. CDR3 sequence (DNA): TGTGCCAGCACCGCCCCGGGGGCCAAAAACATTCAGTACTTC.

The rearrangement uses TRBV28 and TRBJ2-5; the match to TRBD1 covers 8 bases. Matching the DNA end better, TRBJ2-7 makes the J call doubtful. The germline gives CDR1 MDHEN, CDR2 SYDVKM. The CDR3 extends over 15 amino acids. The CDR3 here is CASSDAGTGGYEQYF. As DNA, the CDR3 is TGTGCCAGCAGCGACGCCGGGACAGGCGGTTACGAGCAGTACTTC.

The chain employs TRBV7-2 and TRBJ1-4, with D maybe TRBD1 (5 bases). CDR1 is SGHTA and CDR2 is FQGNSA in the germline V gene. The CDR3 sequence is 15 residues long. V was pared by 1 base and J by 5 bases, with 11 bases between. In DNA, the CDR3 is TGTGCCAGCAGCTTAGGCCGGGGGAGGAATGAAAAACTGTTTTTT. Encoded protein: CASSLGRGRNEKLFF.

This clone was found a few times. A far larger clone is just one base off, so this is likely a read error. The same CDR3 can be traced to other DNA sequences in this sample. This sequence joins TRBV5-6 and TRBJ2-1, with D possibly TRBD2 on 6 matching bases. The germline CDR1 and CDR2 sequences are SGHDT and YYEEEE. With 8 bases removed from V and 3 bases from J, the gap between germline ends came to 24 bases. The CDR3 has 17 residues. The CDR3 loop is CASSHLHGGNYYNEQFF. CDR3 nucleotides: TGTGCCAGTAGCCACCTCCATGGGGGGAACTACTACAATGAGCAGTTCTTC.

The V gene is TRBV11-2, the J gene TRBJ2-6; D is possibly TRBD2 (5 bases). CDR3 length: 17 residues. The V end was cut by 0 bases, the J end by 9 bases, with 18 bases between. Germline V CDR1 and CDR2: SGHAT, FQNNGV. The CDR3 region has the DNA TGTGCCAGCAGCTTAGATAAGGGTCAAGGGCGGGTCAACGTCCTGACTTTC. Translating it yields CASSLDKGQGRVNVLTF.

The chain links TRBV5-6 to TRBJ2-3; TRBD1 agrees at 8 bases. The CDR3 covers 15 residues. Per the germline V gene, CDR1 is SGHDT and CDR2 is YYEEEE. J gave up 2 bases and V 0 bases, and 2 bases lay outside the gene matches. The CDR3 region has the DNA TGTGCCAGCAGCTTGGGGACAGGGAACACAGATACGCAGTATTTT. The encoded protein is CASSLGTGNTDTQYF. The entire variable domain, with the rest obtained from reference TRBV5-6 and TRBJ2-3, is as follows: DAGVTQSPTHLIKTRGQQVTLRCSPKSGHDTVSWYQQALGQGPQFIFQYYEEEERQRGNFPDRFSGHQFPNYSSELNVNALLLGDSALYLCASSLGTGNTDTQYFGPGTRLTVL.

A note on this clone: The germline gene is not matched at one end of the junction; a read error may be the cause. The chain couples TRBV7-9 to TRBJ1-4; 9 bases agree with TRBD1. The CDR3 sequence is 15 residues long. Germline V gives CDR1 SEHNR, CDR2 FQNEAQ (reference sequence). CDR3 region: CSSNRQTGGGEKLFF. Written as DNA, the CDR3 is TGTTCCAGCAACCGACAGACAGGGGGAGGGGAAAAACTGTTTTTT.

Notes on this clone: This may arise from a read error, as a much more abundant clone is one base away. This specimen includes other DNA sequences encoding the same CDR3. The chain has TRBV7-8 and TRBJ2-2, with D possibly TRBD1 on 6 matching bases. Germline V gene lookup returns CDR1 SGHVS and CDR2 FQNEAQ. The CDR3 spans 15 residues. The CDR3 reads CASRHSGDLTGELFF. The CDR3 bases are TGCGCCAGCAGGCACTCAGGGGACCTCACCGGGGAGCTGTTTTTT.

This clone showed up just once. CDR3 loop: CASSLVSGTPYYGYTF. CDR3 nucleotide sequence: TGTGCCAGCAGCTTGGTGTCGGGGACACCCTACTATGGCTACACCTTC. This chain joins TRBV5-4 and TRBJ1-2; D perhaps matches TRBD1 (6 bases). This CDR3 region has 16 residues. Germline CDR1 is SGHNT and CDR2 is YYREEE (reference sequence). Trimming stripped 0 bases from V and 3 bases from J, with 15 bases between.

The chain recombines TRBV7-9 with TRBJ2-2, with 8 bases fitting TRBD2. The germline CDR1 and CDR2 sequences are SEHNR and FQNEAQ (reference sequence). This CDR3 contains 15 residues. J gave up 7 bases and V 0 bases, and 4 bases lay outside the gene matches. The CDR3 loop reads CASSLARGDNGELFF. The CDR3 nucleotides are TGTGCCAGCAGCTTAGCGCGGGGGGACAACGGGGAGCTGTTTTTT.